The sequence of this T cell receptor (beta chain) was determined in a study of shared clonotypes between healthy human individuals. It was across several immunoSEQ plates that each subset's genomic DNA was evenly split. Using immunoSEQ multiplex PCR, the repertoire was profiled, and TCRdb retains in-frame clones only, with some absent. The table shows 450,000 to 500,000 clones, with more than 65% occurring only once. CDR1 and CDR2 from the germline V gene are SGHTA and FQGNSA. With 3 bases removed from V and 6 bases from J, the gap between germline ends came to 12 bases. CDR3 length equals 14 residues. All donors were Caucasian adults living in Nashville, Tennessee.

Source material: PBMCs. The chain recombines TRBV7-2 with TRBJ2-1; no firm D call. The source of this sequence is a woman in her thirties or forties in good health. Some clones in this sample may be carry-over from other donors' samples. The CDR3 sequence is CASSLGRSPNEQFF. The CDR3 nucleotides are TGTGCCAGCAGCTTGGGCAGAAGCCCCAATGAGCAGTTCTTC.